One T cell receptor beta chain is described in this entry. V was trimmed by 5 bases and J by 5 bases, leaving 13 bases between them. This CDR3 is 13 amino acids long. The germline gives CDR1 SGHTA, CDR2 FQGNSA. The second PCR ran roughly 6 to 11 cycles with a sample-barcoded 5' primer and J-beta primers. Via MiXCR, TCRdb re-called the 5' RACE reads, giving one row per CDR3 protein. The sample has hundreds of thousands of distinct CDR3 sequences, roughly 43% seen once. These data belong to a study of blood T cells in healthy people across ages. The rearrangement uses TRBV7-2 and TRBJ2-7; D call uncertain. What was sequenced was blood. The sequence was obtained from a man of 80 years or more in good health. The CDR3 loop is CASSVGKSDEQYF. The CDR3 DNA reads TGTGCCAGCAGCGTAGGAAAGTCTGACGAGCAGTACTTC.